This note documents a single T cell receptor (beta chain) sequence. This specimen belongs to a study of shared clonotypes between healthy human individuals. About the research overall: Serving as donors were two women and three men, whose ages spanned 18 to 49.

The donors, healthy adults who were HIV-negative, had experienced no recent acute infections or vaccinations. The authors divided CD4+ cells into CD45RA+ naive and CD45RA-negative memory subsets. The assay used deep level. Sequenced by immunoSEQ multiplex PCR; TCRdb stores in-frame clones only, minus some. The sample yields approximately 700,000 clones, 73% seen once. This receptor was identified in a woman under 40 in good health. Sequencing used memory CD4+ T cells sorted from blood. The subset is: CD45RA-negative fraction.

The CDR3 DNA sequence: TGTGCCAGTAGACCGGGACACGGAGTTGAAGTAGCGCAGTATTTT. Translation: CASRPGHGVEVAQYF. The chain uses TRBV19 and TRBJ2-3; TRBD1 is a possible D gene (6 bases). Trimming shortened V by 6 bases and J by 10 bases, and 23 bases separated the two germline ends. CDR1 and CDR2 from the germline V gene are LNHDA and SQIVND (reference sequence). The CDR3 is made up of 15 amino acids.